The 11 T cell receptor beta chains listed next were all sequenced from one sample in a study of T cells in Graves' hyperthyroidism and ophthalmopathy. From RNA transcripts, TCR beta CDR3 regions were amplified. The HTBI set primed first-round TCR CDR3 RT-PCR. Via MiXCR, TCRdb re-called the multiplex PCR reads, giving one row per CDR3 protein. The sample shows 450,000 to 700,000 distinct CDR3 sequences, about half of them seen only once. The sequencing input was peripheral blood or thyroid tissue (not recorded which). Receptors originate from a woman aged 18-35 years with Graves' hyperthyroidism.

In this sample, this clonotype turned up once. The J gene is TRBJ1-2, the V gene TRBV24-1; D unclear. The CDR3 is 11 amino acids. Trimming shortened V by 4 bases and J by 12 bases, and 11 bases separated the two germline ends. CDR1 is KGHDR and CDR2 is SFDVKD in the germline V gene. CDR3 amino acids: CATSEGGGNTF. The CDR3 DNA sequence: TGTGCCACCAGTGAGGGAGGTGGAAACACCTTC.

This clonotype was picked up many times. The J gene is TRBJ2-5, the V gene TRBV2; D not resolved. Germline CDR1 is SNHLY and CDR2 is FYNNEI. V lost 8 bases, J lost 5 bases, and 21 bases lay in between. This CDR3 is 15 amino acids long. Here the CDR3 DNA reads TGTGCCAGCGGGAATATCAGAGAAGTCGGGGAGACCCAGTACTTC. Protein sequence: CASGNIREVGETQYF.

With respect to this clonotype: The germline gene is not matched at one end of the junction; a read error may be the cause. The CDR3 DNA follows: TGTGCCGATCTCGCAGGGAGCTTTGGCTGCACCTTC. Its protein is CADLAGSFGCTF. The rearrangement joins TRBV25-1 to TRBJ1-2; TRBD1 is a possible D gene (5 bases). The CDR3 is made up of 12 amino acids. Germline assignment: CDR1 MGHDK and CDR2 SYGVNS.

This clonotype was detected a few times. The chain links TRBV2 to TRBJ1-2; 11 nucleotides align to TRBD1. With 11 bases clipped from V and 8 bases from J, the junction kept 13 bases outside the gene matches. The length of the CDR3 is 14 residues. In germline, CDR1 is SNHLY, CDR2 FYNNEI. The CDR3, as DNA: TGTGCCCAACCTACCGGACAGGGGGCTCAGGGCTACACCTTC. It yields the protein CAQPTGQGAQGYTF.

This clonotype was detected many times. The chain joins TRBV6-5 to TRBJ1-5; the D is unclear. CDR1 is MNHEY and CDR2 is SVGAGI in the germline V gene. The CDR3 is 13 residues long. V was trimmed by 5 bases and J by 6 bases, leaving 11 bases between them. The CDR3 spells CASSKFRAQPQHF. DNA for the CDR3: TGTGCCAGCAGTAAGTTTAGGGCTCAGCCCCAGCATTTT.

This chain uses TRBV7-8 with TRBJ1-4; perhaps TRBD1 as D (5 bases). Germline CDR1 reads SGHVS; CDR2 reads FQNEAQ. V lost 5 bases and J 2 bases, leaving 15 bases between the germline ends. The CDR3 totals 16 residues. The CDR3 DNA reads as TGTGCCAGCAGCGATCCGGGGGGTGGCACTAATGAAAAACTGTTTTTT. This gives the protein CASSDPGGGTNEKLFF.

The CDR3 DNA reads TGTGCCAGCGGACTACAGCCCCAGCATTTT. It codes for CASGLQPQHF. This chain connects TRBV6-1 to TRBJ1-5; D gene unclear. Trimming took 8 bases from V and 7 from J, leaving 6 bases between them. The CDR3 sequence is 10 residues long. Germline V gives CDR1 MNHNS, CDR2 SASEGT.

The chain couples TRBV13 to TRBJ1-4; D is perhaps TRBD1 (5 bases). This CDR3 spans 15 amino acids. V gave up 5 bases and J gave up 10 bases, with 20 bases separating them. Looked up from germline, CDR1 is PRHDT and CDR2 is FYEKMQ (reference sequence). The chain's CDR3 is CASSQDRGVSGKLFF. For the CDR3, the DNA is TGTGCCAGCAGCCAAGACCGGGGCGTTTCGGGAAAACTGTTTTTT.

This clonotype was seen just once. This chain links TRBV18 with TRBJ2-5, with D possibly being TRBD2 (5 bases). In germline, CDR1 is KGHSH, CDR2 LQKENI. The CDR3 totals 15 residues. Trimming cost V 4 bases and J 0 bases, with 12 bases left between them. The CDR3 DNA sequence: TGTGCCAGCTCACTAATCGCCGGGAACCAAGAGACCCAGTACTTC. Its protein product is CASSLIAGNQETQYF. The full variable domain, with the rest looked up from reference TRBV18 and TRBJ2-5, is NAGVMQNPRHLVRRRGQEARLRCSPMKGHSHVYWYRQLPEEGLKFMVYLQKENIIDESGMPKERFSAEFPKEGPSILRIQQVVRGDSAAYFCASSLIAGNQETQYFGPGTRLLVL.

Note on this clonotype: This clone may be a read error of a much larger clone one base away. The chain joins TRBV18 to TRBJ1-1, with 7 bases lining up with TRBD1. The CDR3 spans 13 residues. Germline lookup yields CDR1 KGHSH and CDR2 LQKENI. The CDR3 region is CANSPQGGTEAFF. DNA for the CDR3: TGTGCCAACTCACCCCAGGGGGGAACTGAAGCTTTCTTT.

In its sample, this clonotype was seen a few times. The V gene is TRBV7-9, the J gene TRBJ2-7; 7 bases line up with TRBD2. The CDR3 sequence is 14 residues long. Germline CDR1 SEHNR, CDR2 FQNEAQ (reference sequence). After removal of 5 bases from V and 2 bases from J, the junction contained 6 bases not matched to a gene. The DNA for the CDR3 is TGTGCCAGCAGCGGCATCCGGGAGGCCTACGAGCAGTACTTC. Amino acid sequence: CASSGIREAYEQYF. Variable domain in full (rest from reference TRBV7-9 and TRBJ2-7): DTGVSQNPRHKITKRGQNVTFRCDPISEHNRLYWYRQTLGQGPEFLTYFQNEAQLEKSRLLSDRFSAERPKGSFSTLEIQRTEQGDSAMYLCASSGIREAYEQYFGPGTRLTVT.